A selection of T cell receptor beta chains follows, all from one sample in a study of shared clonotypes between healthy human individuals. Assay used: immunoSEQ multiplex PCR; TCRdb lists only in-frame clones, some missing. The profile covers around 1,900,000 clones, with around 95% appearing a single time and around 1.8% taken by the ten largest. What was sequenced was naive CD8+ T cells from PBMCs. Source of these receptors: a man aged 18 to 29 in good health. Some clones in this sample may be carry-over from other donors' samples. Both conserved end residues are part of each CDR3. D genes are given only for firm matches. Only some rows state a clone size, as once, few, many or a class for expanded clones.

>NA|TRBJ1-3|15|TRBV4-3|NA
TGCGCCAGCAGCCAAGGGGCAGGGCGAGGAAACACCATATATTTT
CASSQGAGRGNTIYF
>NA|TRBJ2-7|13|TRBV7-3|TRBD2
TGTGCCAGCAGCTCGGGACTAGCGACCGAGCAGTACTTC
CASSSGLATEQYF
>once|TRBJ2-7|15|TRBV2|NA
TGTGCCAGCACCGATGTAGGCGGGAAGTCCTACGAGCAGTACTTC
CASTDVGGKSYEQYF
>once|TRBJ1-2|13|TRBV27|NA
TGTGCCAGCAGTTTAGGGGTGACATATGGCTACACCTTC
CASSLGVTYGYTF
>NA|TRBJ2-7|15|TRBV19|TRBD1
TGTGCCAGTAGCCAAGGACAGGGTGGGTTGTCCGAGCAGTACTTC
CASSQGQGGLSEQYF
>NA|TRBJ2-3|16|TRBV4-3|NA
TGCGCCAGCAGCCAAGATACGGCAGAACGCACAGATACGCAGTATTTT
CASSQDTAERTDTQYF
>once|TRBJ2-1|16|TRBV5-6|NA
TGTGCCAGCAGCTTGCTAGGGCGCGGGCCCTACAATGAGCAGTTCTTC
CASSLLGRGPYNEQFF
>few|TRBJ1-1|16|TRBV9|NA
TGTGCCAGCAGCGTAGGCGGGGGTCGAGGGAACACTGAAGCTTTCTTT
CASSVGGGRGNTEAFF
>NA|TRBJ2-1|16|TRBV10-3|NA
TGTGCCGTCCACGGGGATATTGCTGGCTCCTACAATGAGCAGTTCTTC
CAVHGDIAGSYNEQFF
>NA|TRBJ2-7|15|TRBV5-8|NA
TGTGCCAGCAGCTTGTATGGCTCGCAGGTCTACGAGCAGTACTTC
CASSLYGSQVYEQYF
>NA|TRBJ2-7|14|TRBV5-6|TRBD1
TGTGCCAGCAGCCCAGGGACAGGGGCCTACGAGCAGTACTTC
CASSPGTGAYEQYF
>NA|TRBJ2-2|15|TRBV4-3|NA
TGCGCCAGCAAGTTGGGGCGATCGAACACCGGGGAGCTGTTTTTT
CASKLGRSNTGELFF
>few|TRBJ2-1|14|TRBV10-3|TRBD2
TGTGCCATCAGTACTAGCGGCTCCTACAATGAGCAGTTCTTC
CAISTSGSYNEQFF
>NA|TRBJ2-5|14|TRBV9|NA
TGTGCCAGCAGCGCGAGTGGGCCTCAAGAGACCCAGTACTTC
CASSASGPQETQYF
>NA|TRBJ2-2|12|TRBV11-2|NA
TGTGCCAGCAGCCCCAATTTCGGGGAGCTGTTTTTT
CASSPNFGELFF
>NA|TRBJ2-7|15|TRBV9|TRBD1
TGTGCCAGCAGCGTAACCGAGACAGGGGGTTACGAGCAGTACTTC
CASSVTETGGYEQYF
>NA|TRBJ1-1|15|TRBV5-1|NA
TGCGCCAGCAGCTTGGTCCCTGGGGAGAACACTGAAGCTTTCTTT
CASSLVPGENTEAFF
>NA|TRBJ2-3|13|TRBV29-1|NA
TGCAGCGTTGGGGGAGACCACACAGATACGCAGTATTTT
CSVGGDHTDTQYF
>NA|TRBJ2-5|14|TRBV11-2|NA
TGTGCCAGCAGCTCTTCTCTCGGCCGCGGGACCCAGTACTTC
CASSSSLGRGTQYF
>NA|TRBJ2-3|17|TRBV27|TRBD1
TGTGCCAGCAGTTTATACTGGGGGACAGGGAGAACAGATACGCAGTATTTT
CASSLYWGTGRTDTQYF
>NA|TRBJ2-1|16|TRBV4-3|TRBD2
TGCGCCAGCAGCCAACTTAGCGGGAGGTCCTACAATGAGCAGTTCTTC
CASSQLSGRSYNEQFF
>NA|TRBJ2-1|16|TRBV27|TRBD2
TGTGCCAGCAGGGAGTGGGGGACTAGCGGATACAATGAGCAGTTCTTC
CASREWGTSGYNEQFF
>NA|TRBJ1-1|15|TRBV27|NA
TGTGCCAGCATGGATCTACAGTACATGAACACTGAAGCTTTCTTT
CASMDLQYMNTEAFF
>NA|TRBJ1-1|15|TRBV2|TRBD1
TGTGCCAGCAGGGGCTGGACAGGGGAAGTCACTGAAGCTTTCTTT
CASRGWTGEVTEAFF
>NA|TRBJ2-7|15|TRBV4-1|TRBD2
TGCGCCAGCAGCCAGGCTAGCGGAAAGGCCTACGAGCAGTACTTC
CASSQASGKAYEQYF
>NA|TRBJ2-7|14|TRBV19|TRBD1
TGTGCCAGTAGTACAAGGACAGGGAATCACGAGCAGTACTTC
CASSTRTGNHEQYF
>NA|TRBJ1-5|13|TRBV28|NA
TGTGCCAGCAGTTTAGTCGAGAGTCAGCCCCAGCATTTT
CASSLVESQPQHF
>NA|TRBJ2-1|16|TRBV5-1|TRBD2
TGCGCCAGCAGCTTGGCCCTGGGGGGGACCTACAATGAGCAGTTCTTC
CASSLALGGTYNEQFF
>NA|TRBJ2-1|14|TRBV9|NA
TGTGCCAGCAGCCCCACGGTGTTGCGGAATGAGCAGTTCTTC
CASSPTVLRNEQFF
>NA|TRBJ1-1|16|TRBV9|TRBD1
TGTGCCAGCAGCGGCAACCCCAGGGGGGTGAACACTGAAGCTTTCTTT
CASSGNPRGVNTEAFF
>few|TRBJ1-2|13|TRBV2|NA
TGTGCCAGCAGTACCGGGACCGCGAGAGGCTACACCTTC
CASSTGTARGYTF
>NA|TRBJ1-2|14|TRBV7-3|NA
TGTGCCAGCAGCTTAACGAGCTACGGGGATGGCTACACCTTC
CASSLTSYGDGYTF
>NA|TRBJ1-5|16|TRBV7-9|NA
TGTGCCAGCAGCTTAGCTGGGGCCGGTGGCAATCAGCCCCAGCATTTT
CASSLAGAGGNQPQHF
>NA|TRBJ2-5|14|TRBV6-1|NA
TGTGCCAGCAACAACATTATGGGGGCAGAGACCCAGTACTTC
CASNNIMGAETQYF
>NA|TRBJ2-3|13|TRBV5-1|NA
TGCGCCAGCAGCTTGGGAGTCCCAGATACGCAGTATTTT
CASSLGVPDTQYF
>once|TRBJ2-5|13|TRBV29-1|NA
TGCAGCGCCACCCCGTGGCATGAAGAGACCCAGTACTTC
CSATPWHEETQYF
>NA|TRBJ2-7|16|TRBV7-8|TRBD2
TGTGCCAGCAGCTTACCCCTAGCGGGACTGCAAGACGAGCAGTACTTC
CASSLPLAGLQDEQYF
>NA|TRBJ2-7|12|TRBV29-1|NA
TGCAGCGTTGACGCGGGGATAAGGGAGCAGTACTTC
CSVDAGIREQYF
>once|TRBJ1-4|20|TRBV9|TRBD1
TGTGCCAGCAGCCAATTCCCTTCGGGGACAGGGGCCTTTCCTAATGAAAAACTGTTTTTT
CASSQFPSGTGAFPNEKLFF
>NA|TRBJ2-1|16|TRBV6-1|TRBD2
TGTGCCAGCAGTGAGAGCGGGAGTCAATCCTACAATGAGCAGTTCTTC
CASSESGSQSYNEQFF
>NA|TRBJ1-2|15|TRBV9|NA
TGTGCCAGCAGCGTGGTTGGGGGGCTTGGGTATGGCTACACCTTC
CASSVVGGLGYGYTF
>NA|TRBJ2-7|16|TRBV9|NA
TGTGCCAGCAGCGTAGGTGGTGGACGGCCTCTGGACGAGCAGTACTTC
CASSVGGGRPLDEQYF
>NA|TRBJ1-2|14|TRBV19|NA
TGTGCCAGTAGTATAGCCCGTTTGGGGTATGGCTACACCTTC
CASSIARLGYGYTF
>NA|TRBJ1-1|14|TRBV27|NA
TGTGCCAGCAGCGAGGGGGGGGTTTACACTGAAGCTTTCTTT
CASSEGGVYTEAFF
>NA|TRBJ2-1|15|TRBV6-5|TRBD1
TGTGCCAGCAGTCACGGACAGGGGGCTTACAATGAGCAGTTCTTC
CASSHGQGAYNEQFF
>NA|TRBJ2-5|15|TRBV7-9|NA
TGTGCCAGCAGCTTAGTTTCCCTAAACCAAGAGACCCAGTACTTC
CASSLVSLNQETQYF
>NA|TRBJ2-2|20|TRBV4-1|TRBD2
TGCGCCAGCAGCCAATTGTCCCCGAATACCGGGACTAGGAACACCGGGGAGCTGTTTTTT
CASSQLSPNTGTRNTGELFF
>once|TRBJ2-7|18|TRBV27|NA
TGTGCCAGCAGCCCCACAGAACCATTAGGGACGGAAGCCTACGAGCAGTACTTC
CASSPTEPLGTEAYEQYF
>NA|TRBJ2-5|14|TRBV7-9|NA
TGTGCCAGCAATAACGGGGGTAACCAAGAGACCCAGTACTTC
CASNNGGNQETQYF
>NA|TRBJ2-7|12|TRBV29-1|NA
TGCAGCGCCACTACAGGGTTCTACGAGCAGTACTTC
CSATTGFYEQYF
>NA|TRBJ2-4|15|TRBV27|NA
TGTGCCAGCAAAGGAATCCGGGACTTCGAAAACATTCAGTACTTC
CASKGIRDFENIQYF
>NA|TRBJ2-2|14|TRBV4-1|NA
TGCGCCAGCAGCCCCAGCTTCGTAACCGGGGAGCTGTTTTTT
CASSPSFVTGELFF
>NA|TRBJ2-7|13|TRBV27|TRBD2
TGTGCCACCGGGACTAGCGGTACCTACGAGCAGTACTTC
CATGTSGTYEQYF
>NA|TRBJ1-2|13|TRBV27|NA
TGTGCCAGCAGTTTTGGACATTCCTATGGCTACACCTTC
CASSFGHSYGYTF
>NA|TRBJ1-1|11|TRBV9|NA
TGTGCCAGCAGCGTAGTTACTGAAGCTTTCTTT
CASSVVTEAFF
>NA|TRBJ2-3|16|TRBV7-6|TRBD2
TGTGCCAGCAGCCCCAGGGGCGGGAGGCCGGGAGATACGCAGTATTTT
CASSPRGGRPGDTQYF